Presented here are 8 T cell receptor beta chains from one specimen sequenced in a study of T cell changes during pregnancy in multiple sclerosis. The method was immunoSEQ multiplex PCR; TCRdb's version includes in-frame clones alone and lacks a portion of them. This table has about 94,000 clones, around 93% appearing once. Here the sequenced sample was peripheral blood, taken after pregnancy. Every receptor here comes from a female donor with multiple sclerosis, enrolled in a pregnancy study.

This clone was detected a few times. The V and J genes are TRBV29-1 and TRBJ1-2; the D gene is possibly TRBD1 (5 bases). V gave up 4 bases and J gave up 2 bases, with 8 bases separating them. The CDR3 sequence is 12 residues long. CDR1 is SQVTM, CDR2 ANQGSEA, per germline. CDR3 bases: TGCAGCGTTGTCGGGGGAAACTATGGCTACACCTTC. It encodes CSVVGGNYGYTF.

This chain joins TRBV18 and TRBJ2-2; D ambiguous. This CDR3 is built from 15 residues. V was pared by 10 bases and J by 3 bases, with 18 bases between. CDR1 is KGHSH, CDR2 LQKENI, per germline. CDR3 DNA sequence: TGTGCCACCAGCAACTCAGACGACTACACCGGGGAGCTGTTTTTT. Its protein is CATSNSDDYTGELFF.

V and J are TRBV4-1 and TRBJ1-1, with TRBD1 matching over 8 bases. The CDR3 sequence is 14 residues long. V dropped 0 bases and J dropped 8; count of bases not matched to a gene: 5. Germline V lookup: CDR1 MGHRA, CDR2 YSYEKL. This chain's CDR3 is CASSQEGWTGEAFF. The CDR3 DNA reads as TGCGCCAGCAGCCAAGAAGGCTGGACAGGGGAAGCTTTCTTT.

The genes are TRBV15 and TRBJ1-1, with TRBD1 as a possible D gene (5 bases). In germline, CDR1 is LNHNV, CDR2 YYDKDF (reference sequence). The ends were cut back, 1 base at V and 10 bases at J, with 13 bases in the middle. CDR3 length: 13 residues. The CDR3 region is CATSRGPGRVAFF. CDR3 DNA sequence: TGTGCCACCAGCAGAGGGCCAGGGCGAGTAGCTTTCTTT.

J is TRBJ1-1 and V is TRBV7-6, with TRBD1 matching 10 bases. With V trimmed by 5 bases and J by 3 bases, 9 bases remained unmatched. The CDR3 sequence is 16 residues long. Germline loops: CDR1 SGHVS, CDR2 FNYEAQ. The CDR3, as DNA: TGTGCCAGCAGCACCCGTGACAGGGGGCTTGACACTGAAGCTTTCTTT. Its protein is CASSTRDRGLDTEAFF.

The chain joins TRBV6-4 to TRBJ2-2; 8 bases match TRBD1. J was trimmed by 4 bases and V by 5 bases; bases with no gene match: 6. This CDR3 region has 15 residues. From germline, CDR1 is MRHNA and CDR2 SNTAGT. This chain's CDR3 is CASSQQGAGTGELFF. In DNA, the CDR3 is TGTGCCAGCAGTCAGCAGGGGGCCGGCACCGGGGAGCTGTTTTTT.

The chain recombines TRBV13 with TRBJ1-2; TRBD1 agrees at 9 bases. V lost 5 bases to trimming and J lost 6 bases; unmatched junction nucleotides: 10. The germline CDR1 and CDR2 sequences are PRHDT and FYEKMQ (reference sequence). The CDR3 is 15 amino acids. The CDR3 DNA is TGTGCCAGCAGCGAAGGGGACAGGGTGGCGGATGGCTACACCTTC. This gives the protein CASSEGDRVADGYTF.

This clone was seen a few times. The CDR3 end shows no conserved phenylalanine or tryptophan, and so a read error is likely. The DNA is omitted, as the CDR3 cannot be located on it reliably, and the CDR3 follows TCRdb's listing. The genes are TRBV5-5 and TRBJ2-7; TRBD1 reflects the table's D call only, with no check against the DNA. A total of 9 residues make up the CDR3, ends included. The germline V gene has CDR1 SGHKS and CDR2 YYEKEE (reference sequence). CDR3 protein: CASRRTPGA.